A single sample is the source of the 21 T cell receptor beta chains below, sequenced in a study of graft-versus-host responses after intestinal transplantation. For these TCRs, the target antigens are not known. Data came from immunoSEQ multiplex PCR; TCRdb stores just in-frame clones and leaves some out. Among fewer than 80,000 clones, 85% to 95% were seen once, and the ten largest hold 1.7%. This specimen was unstimulated CD8+ T cells sorted from spleen or lymph node cells, taken before transplant. Receptors originate from a human donor who was the organ donor for an intestinal transplant.

The J gene is TRBJ2-1, the V gene TRBV6-5; 9 bases are a match to TRBD2. This CDR3 has 16 amino acids. Looked up from germline, CDR1 is MNHEY and CDR2 is SVGAGI. V shed 4 bases, J shed 4 bases, and the junction held 8 bases outside the gene matches. The CDR3 DNA sequence: TGTGCCAGCAGTTTGGGCGGTCTAGCGGGATACAATGAGCAGTTCTTC. Amino acid sequence: CASSLGGLAGYNEQFF.

The chain employs TRBV27 and TRBJ1-2, with a weak D call TRBD1 (6 bases). The length of the CDR3 is 13 residues. V was cut by 3 bases and J by 5 bases, with 10 bases left in between. The germline gives CDR1 MNHEY, CDR2 SMNVEV (reference sequence). This chain's CDR3 is CASSFWGRYGYTF. DNA for the CDR3: TGTGCCAGCAGTTTCTGGGGGCGATATGGCTACACCTTC.

This chain uses TRBV7-3 with TRBJ1-5; D possibly corresponds to TRBD1 (6 bases). CDR3 length: 15 amino acids. Trimming removed 6 bases from V and 4 bases from J, with 16 bases in between. Looked up from germline, CDR1 is SGHTA and CDR2 is FQGTGA. CDR3 sequence: CASSPGHLGNQPQHF. The CDR3 nucleotides read TGTGCCAGCAGTCCGGGACACCTAGGGAATCAGCCCCAGCATTTT.

This clone was observed a handful of times. The chain has TRBV6-5 and TRBJ2-1; possibly TRBD1 for D (5 bases). CDR3 length: 13 residues. V gave up 0 bases and J gave up 7 bases, with 7 bases separating them. CDR1 MNHEY and CDR2 SVGAGI come from the germline V gene. CDR3 sequence: CASSYSSGNEQFF. Written as DNA, the CDR3 is TGTGCCAGCAGTTACTCGTCAGGGAATGAGCAGTTCTTC.

The chain joins TRBV5-1 to TRBJ1-5, with 12 bases fitting TRBD1. J gave up 6 bases and V 4 bases, and 5 bases lay outside the gene matches. CDR1 and CDR2 from the germline V gene are SGHRS and YFSETQ. The CDR3 has 15 amino acids. The CDR3 DNA sequence: TGCGCCAGCAGCCCGGGACAGGGGGCAAGTCAGCCCCAGCATTTT. Its protein is CASSPGQGASQPQHF.

The chain joins TRBV6-6 to TRBJ2-1; TRBD2 is a possible D gene (6 bases). Germline CDR1 is MNHNY and CDR2 is SVGAGI (reference sequence). Trimming cost V 2 bases and J 6 bases, with 11 bases left between them. The CDR3 extends over 14 amino acids. This chain's CDR3 is CASSYGVGGNEQFF. The CDR3 DNA sequence: TGTGCCAGCAGTTACGGGGTGGGGGGCAATGAGCAGTTCTTC.

The chain is built from TRBV7-9 and TRBJ2-2; no clear D gene. The CDR3 runs to 16 residues. Per germline, CDR1 SEHNR and CDR2 FQNEAQ (reference sequence). V was clipped by 4 bases and J by 4 bases, with 16 bases between them. The CDR3 nucleotides are TGTGCCAGCAGCTCAGAAGCTGTAGACTTCACCGGGGAGCTGTTTTTT. Its protein product is CASSSEAVDFTGELFF. Drawing the rest from reference TRBV7-9 and TRBJ2-2, the complete variable domain is DTGVSQNPRHKITKRGQNVTFRCDPISEHNRLYWYRQTLGQGPEFLTYFQNEAQLEKSRLLSDRFSAERPKGSFSTLEIQRTEQGDSAMYLCASSSEAVDFTGELFFGEGSRLTVL.

V and J are TRBV27 and TRBJ1-1; D may be TRBD1 (6 bases). The CDR3 contains 15 residues. The germline V and J ends were trimmed by 3 bases and 5 bases, with 16 bases remaining between them. Germline-derived CDR1 and CDR2 are MNHEY and SMNVEV (reference sequence). The CDR3 nucleotides read TGTGCCAGCAGTTTTGATGGGGGCGCTGATACTGAAGCTTTCTTT. This translates into CASSFDGGADTEAFF.

This clone was observed a few times. J is TRBJ2-5 and V is TRBV6-5; 7 positions agree with TRBD1. Germline V gives CDR1 MNHEY, CDR2 SVGAGI. The V gene end was trimmed by 4 bases and the J gene end by 5 bases; junction bases not matched to a gene: 10. This CDR3 has 15 amino acids. The CDR3 DNA reads TGTGCCAGCAGTTTTCTCGCAGGGGGTGCTGAGACCCAGTACTTC. It translates to CASSFLAGGAETQYF.

Notes on this clone: The junction departs from germline at one end; a sequencing error may be responsible. The chain has TRBV27 and TRBJ1-2; 7 nucleotides match TRBD1. This CDR3 region has 19 residues. Germline V gives CDR1 MNHEY, CDR2 SMNVEV (reference sequence). The CDR3 DNA follows: TGTGCCAGCAGTCTATCCTTCAGCAGGGGGGATTTCTTTAACTATGGCTACACCTTC. Translating gives CASSLSFSRGDFFNYGYTF.

The chain joins TRBV9 to TRBJ1-2; no definite D call. Per germline, CDR1 SGDLS and CDR2 YYNGEE. CDR3 size: 12 residues. The germline V and J ends were trimmed by 0 bases and 4 bases, with 4 bases remaining between them. The CDR3 sequence is CASSVGPYGYTF. CDR3 nucleotides: TGTGCCAGCAGCGTAGGGCCCTATGGCTACACCTTC.

CDR3 sequence reads: CASSFQGQVPDTQYF. The CDR3 coding sequence is TGTGCCAGCAGCTTTCAGGGGCAGGTCCCAGATACGCAGTATTTT. The chain has TRBV7-9 and TRBJ2-3; D perhaps matches TRBD1 (6 bases). The ends were cut back, 3 bases at V and 4 bases at J, with 14 bases in the middle. Germline CDR1 and CDR2: SEHNR and FQNEAQ (reference sequence). The CDR3 length is 15 residues. Full variable domain (missing parts from reference TRBV7-9 and TRBJ2-3): DTGVSQNPRHKITKRGQNVTFRCDPISEHNRLYWYRQTLGQGPEFLTYFQNEAQLEKSRLLSDRFSAERPKGSFSTLEIQRTEQGDSAMYLCASSFQGQVPDTQYFGPGTRLTVL.

V is TRBV4-3 and J is TRBJ2-7; D perhaps matches TRBD2 (6 bases). The CDR3 length is 14 residues. The V and J ends lost 4 bases and 2 bases respectively, with 12 bases between them. CDR1 and CDR2 from the germline V gene are LGHNA and YSLEER. DNA for the CDR3: TGCGCCAGCAGCCGTAATAGCGGTGCCTACGAGCAGTACTTC. Translating gives CASSRNSGAYEQYF.

This chain uses TRBV7-9 with TRBJ1-1; D may be TRBD1 (6 bases). Trimming took off 5 bases at V and 4 bases at J, with 11 bases between the two ends. CDR1 is SEHNR, CDR2 FQNEAQ, per germline (reference sequence). The CDR3 contains 13 residues. DNA of the CDR3: TGTGCCAGCAGCGACCCAGGGGCCACTGAAGCTTTCTTT. Residues: CASSDPGATEAFF.

The chain combines TRBV6-5 with TRBJ1-1, with 8 bases lining up with TRBD1. The CDR3 has 13 residues. Germline V lookup: CDR1 MNHEY, CDR2 SVGAGI. The V and J ends lost 9 bases and 5 bases, in that order; junction bases with no gene match: 8. For the CDR3, the DNA is TGTGCCAGTGTGGGCAGGGGGCTTACTGAAGCTTTCTTT. It encodes CASVGRGLTEAFF.

The chain is built from TRBV19 and TRBJ1-5; D is unresolved. The CDR3 is 13 residues long. Germline V CDR1 and CDR2: LNHDA, SQIVND (reference sequence). V lost 1 base and J lost 4, with 5 bases in between. CDR3 region: CASSIGRNQPQHF. In nucleotides, the CDR3 is TGTGCCAGTAGTATAGGCAGGAATCAGCCCCAGCATTTT. The whole variable domain, filled in from reference TRBV19 and TRBJ1-5, reads DGGITQSPKYLFRKEGQNVTLSCEQNLNHDAMYWYRQDPGQGLRLIYYSQIVNDFQKGDIAEGYSVSREKKESFPLTVTSAQKNPTAFYLCASSIGRNQPQHFGDGTRLSIL.

This clone was observed once. The rearrangement links TRBV25-1 to TRBJ2-5; the match to TRBD1 covers 9 bases. The CDR3 spans 15 residues. Unmatched junction bases numbered 6, after V lost 6 bases and J lost 1 base. Germline values: CDR1 MGHDK, CDR2 SYGVNS. The CDR3 DNA reads TGTGCCAGCAGACAAACAGGGGGCACCCAAGAGACCCAGTACTTC. Its translation is CASRQTGGTQETQYF.

The sample holds a few counts of this clone. The chain couples TRBV6-4 to TRBJ2-1; D is possibly TRBD2 (6 bases). The V end was cut by 5 bases, the J end by 3 bases, with 8 bases between. The germline V gene encodes CDR1 MRHNA and CDR2 SNTAGT. This CDR3 comprises 13 residues. CDR3: CASSSSVYNEQFF. In nucleotides, the CDR3 is TGTGCCAGCAGTTCTAGCGTCTACAATGAGCAGTTCTTC.

The chain has TRBV19 and TRBJ2-6; no definite D call. Trimming removed 1 base at V and 2 bases at J, with 9 bases between. Germline loops: CDR1 LNHDA, CDR2 SQIVND (reference sequence). This CDR3 is 16 amino acids long. The CDR3 region is CASSIVLGAGANVLTF. The DNA of the CDR3 is TGTGCCAGTAGTATAGTTCTAGGCGCTGGGGCCAACGTCCTGACTTTC.

This rearrangement joins TRBV28 to TRBJ2-7; 12 bases map to TRBD1. The CDR3 loop spans 19 amino acids. V shed 3 bases and J 6 bases; nucleotides not matched to a gene: 18. Per germline, CDR1 MDHEN and CDR2 SYDVKM. CDR3 amino acids: CASSFLRPQLPGQGAEQYF. CDR3 DNA: TGTGCCAGCAGTTTTTTGCGGCCCCAGTTGCCGGGACAGGGGGCCGAGCAGTACTTC.

This clone was counted a single time. The rearrangement joins TRBV11-2 to TRBJ2-7, with a weak D call TRBD2 (6 bases). The CDR3 covers 16 residues. Germline V CDR1 and CDR2: SGHAT, FQNNGV. The ends were cut back, 1 base at V and 0 bases at J, with 13 bases in the middle. CDR3 in DNA: TGTGCCAGCAGCTTAGTGGGTTACGGGAGCTCCTACGAGCAGTACTTC. It encodes CASSLVGYGSSYEQYF.